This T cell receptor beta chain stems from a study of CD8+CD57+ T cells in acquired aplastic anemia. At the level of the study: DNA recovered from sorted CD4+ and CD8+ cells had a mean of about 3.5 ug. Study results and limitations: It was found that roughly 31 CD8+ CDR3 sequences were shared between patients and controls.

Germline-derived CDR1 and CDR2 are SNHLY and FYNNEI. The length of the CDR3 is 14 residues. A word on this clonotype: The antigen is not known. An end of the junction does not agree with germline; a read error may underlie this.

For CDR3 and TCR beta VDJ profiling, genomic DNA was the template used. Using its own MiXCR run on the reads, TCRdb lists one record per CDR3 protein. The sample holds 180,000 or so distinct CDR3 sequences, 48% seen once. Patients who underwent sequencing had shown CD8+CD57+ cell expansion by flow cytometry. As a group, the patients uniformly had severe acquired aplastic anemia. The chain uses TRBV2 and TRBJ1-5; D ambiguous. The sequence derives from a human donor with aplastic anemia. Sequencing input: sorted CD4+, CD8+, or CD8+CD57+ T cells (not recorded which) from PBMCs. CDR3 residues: CASSPNLLTQPQHF. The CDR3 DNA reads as TGTGCCAGCAGTCCAAATCTGCTTACTCAGCCTCAGCATTTT.